A selection of T cell receptor beta chains follows, all from one sample in a study of blood T cells in healthy people across ages. TCRdb called the 5' RACE reads again in MiXCR, with one record for every CDR3 protein. The table has about 1,000,000 distinct CDR3 sequences, under 55% seen once. The sample comprised blood. The origin of the receptors is an older woman in good health. Each CDR3 is given with its conserved first and last residue. A D gene is named only where the DNA matches it firmly. Some rows have no size entry. The others give once, few or many, or a class for an expanded clone.

D	V	J	size	CDR3	DNA
.	TRBV20-1	TRBJ1-1	.	CSALPDMNTEAFF	TGCAGTGCCCTACCCGACATGAACACTGAAGCTTTCTTT
.	TRBV12-3/TRBV12-4	TRBJ1-4	.	CASTPDTSTNEKLFF	TGTGCCAGCACCCCGGACACGTCAACTAATGAAAAACTGTTTTTT
TRBD2	TRBV2	TRBJ2-7	.	CASSALLAANNEQYF	TGTGCCAGCAGTGCCCTACTAGCGGCCAACAATGAGCAGTACTTC
.	TRBV29-1	TRBJ2-2	.	CSVALAVNTGELFF	TGCAGCGTTGCGCTAGCAGTAAACACCGGGGAGCTGTTTTTT
.	TRBV10-3	TRBJ2-5	.	CATKQGSGETQYF	TGTGCCACCAAACAGGGATCAGGGGAGACCCAGTACTTC
TRBD1	TRBV6-1	TRBJ2-2	.	CASSRGQGTGELFF	TGTGCCAGCAGCAGGGGGCAGGGCACCGGGGAGCTGTTTTTT
TRBD1	TRBV24-1	TRBJ2-7	.	CATSDERDRPSYEQYF	TGTGCCACCAGTGATGAACGGGACAGGCCCTCCTACGAGCAGTACTTC
TRBD1	TRBV12-3/TRBV12-4	TRBJ1-5	.	CASRKGQEFNQPQHF	TGTGCCAGCAGGAAGGGACAGGAGTTCAATCAGCCCCAGCATTTT
TRBD2	TRBV11-2	TRBJ2-5	.	CASGSSGLSYEQYF	TGTGCCAGCGGATCTAGCGGGTTGTCATACGAGCAGTATTTC
TRBD1	TRBV20-1	TRBJ2-5	few	CSATSDRASQETQYF	TGCAGTGCTACGTCCGACAGGGCCTCCCAAGAGACCCAGTACTTC
.	TRBV30	TRBJ1-5	.	CAWSVHDRGPQHF	TGTGCCTGGAGTGTACACGATCGGGGGCCCCAGCATTTT
TRBD1	TRBV27	TRBJ2-7	.	CASSATGYPYEQYF	TGTGCCAGCAGCGCGACAGGGTATCCCTACGAGCAGTACTTC
.	TRBV4-1	TRBJ2-2	many	CASSRGTGELFF	TGTGCCAGCAGTCGCGGCACCGGGGAGCTGTTTTTT
.	TRBV5-1	TRBJ2-1	few	CASSSHPASTYNEQFF	TGCGCCAGCAGCTCGCACCCAGCGTCCACCTACAATGAGCAGTTCTTC
TRBD2	TRBV24-1	TRBJ2-3	few	CATSARTSGRYYREDTQYF	TGTGCCACCAGTGCCCGGACTAGCGGGAGATATTATCGTGAAGATACGCAGTATTTT
.	TRBV10-3	TRBJ2-6	.	CATSKPGPARFGANVLTF	TGTGCCACCAGTAAGCCGGGACCCGCTCGCTTTGGGGCCAACGTCCTGACTTTC
TRBD2	TRBV20-1	TRBJ2-3	.	CSARTGLAGGVGTDTRYF	TGCAGTGCTAGAACGGGACTAGCGGGTGGGGTCGGCACAGATACGCGGTATTTT
.	TRBV21-1	TRBJ2-1	.	CASKTSGTLRGSYNEQFF	TGTGCCAGCAAGACTAGCGGGACTCTACGGGGCTCCTACAATGAGCAGTTCTTC
.	TRBV10-3	TRBJ2-3	.	CATQDDTANTQYF	TGTGCCACCCAAGACGATACAGCGAATACGCAGTATTTT
TRBD2	TRBV9	TRBJ2-1	.	CASSLSGLAAYNEQFF	TGTGCCAGCAGCTTGTCCGGGCTAGCGGCCTACAATGAGCAGTTCTTC
.	TRBV4-1	TRBJ2-1	.	CASSQDDDGSSYNEQFF	TGCGCCAGCAGCCAAGATGATGACGGGAGCTCCTACAATGAGCAGTTCTTC
TRBD1	TRBV19	TRBJ2-1	.	CASSGQGDEQFF	TGTGCCAGTAGCGGTCAGGGGGATGAGCAGTTCTTC
.	TRBV10-3	TRBJ1-2	.	CAIPKPGGGYTF	TGTGCCATCCCTAAGCCTGGGGGAGGCTACACCTTC
.	TRBV7-9	TRBJ1-1	.	CASSSATVYTEAFF	TGTGCCAGCAGCTCGGCGACAGTTTACACTGAAGCTTTCTTT
.	TRBV7-2	TRBJ1-4	.	CASSLRDEKLFF	TGTGCCAGCAGCCTAAGGGATGAAAAACTGTTTTTT
.	TRBV6-1	TRBJ2-5	few	CASSDGSRETQYF	TGTGCCAGCAGTGACGGGTCCAGAGAGACCCAGTACTTC
TRBD2	TRBV20-1	TRBJ2-1	many	CSARDYAEQFF	TGCAGTGCGAGGGACTATGCTGAGCAGTTCTTC
.	TRBV28	TRBJ2-7	.	CASLTRASSYEQYF	TGTGCCAGCCTCACCAGGGCTAGCTCCTACGAGCAGTACTTC
.	TRBV20-1	TRBJ1-6	once	CSVLHMALHF	TGCAGTGTCCTCCATATGGCCCTCCACTTT
TRBD2	TRBV7-6	TRBJ2-2	.	CASSPSVLAVNTGELFF	TGCGCCAGCAGCCCATCGGTTCTAGCGGTGAACACCGGGGAGCTGTTTTTT
.	TRBV7-8	TRBJ1-2	.	CASSLVGRTYGYTF	TGTGCCAGCAGCCTCGTCGGCAGGACCTATGGCTACACCTTC
.	TRBV7-2	TRBJ2-1	few	CASSPEDRTYNEQFF	TGTGCCAGCAGCCCTGAGGACAGAACCTACAATGAGCAGTTCTTC
.	TRBV6-5	TRBJ1-1	once	CASNLRSGTEAFF	TGTGCCAGCAACCTCCGGTCGGGGACTGAAGCTTTCTTT
.	TRBV7-9	TRBJ2-4	.	CASSLAGGIQYF	TGTGCCAGCAGCTTAGCGGGGGGTATTCAGTACTTC
.	TRBV6-1	TRBJ2-7	few	CASRVTGDGPYEQYF	TGTGCCAGCAGGGTCACGGGGGATGGACCCTACGAGCAGTACTTC
.	TRBV7-2	TRBJ1-4	.	CASSLAGANEKLFF	TGTGCCAGCAGCTTAGCAGGGGCTAATGAAAAACTGTTTTTT
.	TRBV27	TRBJ1-5	.	CASSSDLGGRNQPQHF	TGTGCCAGCAGTTCCGACTTGGGGGGGCGCAATCAGCCCCAGCATTTT
TRBD2	TRBV29-1	TRBJ2-7	.	CSVDPSGIYNEQYF	TGCAGCGTTGATCCTAGCGGGATCTACAATGAGCAGTACTTC
TRBD1	TRBV27	TRBJ2-7	.	CASSLSGTGFAYEQYF	TGTGCCAGCAGTTTATCCGGGACAGGGTTCGCCTACGAGCAGTACTTC
.	TRBV29-1	TRBJ2-7	few	CSVDSGDYEQYF	TGCAGCGTTGATTCGGGAGACTACGAGCAGTACTTC
TRBD2	TRBV7-3	TRBJ2-5	.	CASSLLGLAGQGEQYF	TGTGCCAGCAGCTTATTGGGCCTAGCGGGTCAGGGTGAGCAGTACTTC
.	TRBV20-1	TRBJ2-4	.	CSASPTVTIQYF	TGCAGTGCTAGCCCTACAGTCACCATTCAGTACTTC
.	TRBV27	TRBJ1-1	.	CASSFQPNTEAFF	TGTGCCAGCAGTTTTCAGCCGAACACTGAAGCTTTCTTT
TRBD2	TRBV20-1	TRBJ2-7	.	CSARPGEGEEREQYF	TGCAGTGCTAGACCCGGGGAGGGAGAGGAACGGGAGCAGTACTTC
TRBD2	TRBV30	TRBJ2-7	few	CAWRGLAGGALEKQYF	TGTGCCTGGAGGGGGCTAGCGGGAGGGGCCCTTGAGAAGCAGTACTTC
TRBD1	TRBV27	TRBJ1-2	.	CASSLSAGTGYGYTF	TGTGCCAGCAGTTTAAGTGCCGGGACAGGCTATGGCTACACCTTC
.	TRBV27	TRBJ2-4	.	CASSLIGGDIQYF	TGTGCCAGCAGTTTGATCGGGGGTGACATTCAGTACTTC
TRBD1	TRBV27	TRBJ2-7	.	CASTNRGQGAYEQYF	TGTGCCAGCACAAACAGGGGACAGGGCGCCTACGAGCAGTACTTC
TRBD2	TRBV3-1	TRBJ2-2	.	CASSQDPGLAEYTGELFF	TGTGCCAGCAGCCAAGATCCGGGACTAGCGGAGTACACCGGGGAGCTGTTTTTT
.	TRBV5-1	TRBJ2-1	once	CASSLGLKSSYNEQFF	TGCGCCAGCAGCTTGGGCCTAAAAAGCTCCTACAATGAGCAGTTCTTC
TRBD1	TRBV28	TRBJ1-6	.	CASSLYGQDSSPLHF	TGTGCTAGCAGTTTATACGGACAGGATAGTTCACCCCTCCACTTT